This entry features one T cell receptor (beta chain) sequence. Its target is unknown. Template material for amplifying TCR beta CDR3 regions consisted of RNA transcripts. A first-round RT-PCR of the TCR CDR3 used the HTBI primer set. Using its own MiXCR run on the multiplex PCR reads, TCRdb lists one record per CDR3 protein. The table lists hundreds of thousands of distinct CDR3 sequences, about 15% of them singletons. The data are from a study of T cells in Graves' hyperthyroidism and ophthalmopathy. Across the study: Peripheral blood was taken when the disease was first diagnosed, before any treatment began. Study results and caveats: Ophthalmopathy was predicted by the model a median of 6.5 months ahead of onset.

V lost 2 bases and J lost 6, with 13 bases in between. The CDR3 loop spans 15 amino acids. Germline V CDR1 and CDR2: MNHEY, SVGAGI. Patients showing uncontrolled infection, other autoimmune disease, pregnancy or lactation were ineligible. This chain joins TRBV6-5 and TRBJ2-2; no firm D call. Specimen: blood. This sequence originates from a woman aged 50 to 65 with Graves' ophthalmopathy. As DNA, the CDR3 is TGTGCCAGCAGTTACGAACAAACTTTGGCCGGGGAGCTGTTTTTT. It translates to CASSYEQTLAGELFF.